The clone carrying this T cell receptor (beta chain) came up a few times. What it binds is not known. This sample was included in a study of memory CD4+ T cells and cytomegalovirus serostatus. Sequenced by immunoSEQ multiplex PCR; TCRdb stores in-frame clones only, minus some. The table includes about 41,000 clones, roughly 83% detected once. Broader study findings: Median bootstrapped AUC for CMV status was around 0.96 originally, less than 0.93 US-trained. Each of 65 to 70 CMV-associated TCRbeta sequences occurred in one to five individuals. The CMV-associated TCR signature appears largely within the CD4+ memory repertoire.

Trimming cost V 10 bases and J 2 bases, with 12 bases left between them. CDR3 length equals 13 residues. Germline V lookup: CDR1 LNHDA, CDR2 SQIVND (reference sequence). Single viable CD3+CD4+CD8-CD45RO+ cells were sorted as the memory CD4+ T cells. After thawing, CD4+ T cells were positively selected. The rearrangement uses TRBV19 and TRBJ1-5; D uncertain. This clonotype was obtained from an adult in good health and CMV-seronegative. The sequenced sample was memory CD4+ T cells from blood. CDR3 sequence: CATSILGNQPQHF. The CDR3 nucleotides read TGTGCCACTTCGATCCTGGGCAATCAGCCCCAGCATTTT.